This TCR beta chain comes out of a study of blood T cell repertoires in COVID-19 (dated by TCRdb to the early 2020s). Describing the broader study: Samples from collaborators originated in the United States, Italy and Spain and spanned both the acute and convalescent phases of COVID-19. The samples were drawn from the first 160 participants of the ongoing ImmuneRACE study and from some 1,300 subjects provided by 6 global collaborators. Sample metadata almost always included a de-identified subject ID, COVID-19 status, age in years and sex. The dataset comprised deeply sampled blood TCRbeta repertoires from subjects exposed to, actively infected with, or recovered from COVID-19. The repertoires were released in a freely available public database meant as a resource for research on the immune response to SARS-CoV-2. The prospective study material was composed of cDNA or gDNA derived from T cells, B-cell-depleted T cells, or PBMCs. Where available, HLA class I and class II types were taken from metadata supplied by the sample provider and were not determined by assay-based typing.

TCRbeta CDR3 regions were amplified from genomic DNA using the immunoSEQ Assay, a bias-controlled multiplex PCR. The paper's data handling went like this. Nucleated cell counts per sample were estimated from amplification of reference gene primers within the assay. To quantify the absolute abundance of each unique TCRbeta CDR3 rearrangement, sequence reads were collapsed and filtered. For each sample, productive Simpson clonality was calculated as the square root of Simpson's diversity index over productive rearrangements. Entries here come from immuneACCESS through TCRdb and include only in-frame sequences with V and J called. Some clones fail to appear in such tables; in the studies checked, an unresolved V gene covers under half of the shortfall, and the cause of the remainder is unknown. V and J calls and clone size are copied from that table; D and trimming were computed from the DNA. In this sample the table shows more than 90,000 clones, more than 75% of which occur a single time. In total, the top ten clones hold 15% to 20% of the sample.

A distance of 10 bases separates the germline ends of V and J, which lose 5 bases and 2 bases respectively. Reading from cysteine to phenylalanine, the CDR3 counts 13 amino acids. Here the CDR3 DNA is all that survives: 39 bases in frame from base 1. Per the germline V gene (reference sequence), MNHNY is the CDR1 and SVGAGI is the CDR2. General conclusions and limits of the study: The amount of clinical and demographic metadata varied by source and participant and was provided uncurated.

This clone was seen only once. Its antigen is still unknown. Within one base of it there is no much larger clone, and no base qualities were kept. Each collaborating institution followed its own protocols to collect whole blood in K2EDTA tubes. For TCRbeta analysis, collaborators shipped samples in one of three forms: frozen whole blood, isolated PBMCs, or DNA extracted from either of those sample types. Recombination connected TRBV6-6 to TRBJ2-7, with the D gene uncertain. Sequencing was performed on peripheral blood. The TCR sequence derives from an elderly man with acute or convalescent COVID-19. The CDR3 sequence is CASSPDMPYEQYF. In nucleotide form, the sequence is TGTGCCAGCAGTCCCGACATGCCCTACGAGCAGTACTTC.